The entry below gives a single TCR beta chain sequence along with its context. What it binds is unknown. The sample comes from a study of cytomegalovirus exposure and HLA in healthy donors. Turning to the study itself: For the roughly 390 genotyped donors, roughly 80% fell within the Caucasian-associated ancestry cluster. Study outcomes and limitations: A likely sequencing artifact accounted for one observed cluster of highly shared sequence variants. Based on reports, TCR beta sequences accurately predicted HLA-A and HLA-B alleles for most subjects. The study assumed roughly uniform donor sequencing depth for presence/absence analyses.

CDR3 length: 12 amino acids. Germline V gene data show CDR1 as SNHLY and CDR2 as FYNNEI. The V end lost 7 bases, the J end lost 5 bases, and 9 bases lay between the germline ends. The PCR made use of 60 Vbeta and 13 Jbeta primers. Measured with immunoSEQ multiplex PCR; TCRdb has only the in-frame clones, and not every one. The data show 100,000 to 150,000 clones, around 80% seen once. The TCR originated in a female donor in good health and CMV-seronegative. The sample consisted of PBMCs. The chain is built from TRBV2 and TRBJ2-1; D might be TRBD1 (6 bases). CDR3 sequence reads: CASKGVDNEQFF. The CDR3 DNA is TGTGCCAGCAAGGGGGTTGACAATGAGCAGTTCTTC.